This T cell receptor beta chain originates from a study of blood T cell repertoires in COVID-19. Across the whole study: Acute and convalescent COVID-19 specimens originated in the United States, Italy and Spain. Sources were T cells, B-cell-depleted T cells, or PBMCs; the material itself was cDNA or gDNA.

How the authors handled the data: Reference gene primer amplification gave nucleated cell count estimates. Here immunoSEQ multiplex PCR was the method, and the copy in TCRdb shows in-frame clones only, minus some. That table gives V, J and clone size, and the DNA gave D and trimming. The sample lists roughly 250,000 clones, 85% to 90% occurring once. The material sequenced was peripheral blood. The TCR was taken from a woman in her forties with acute or convalescent COVID-19.

CDR3 sequence (DNA): TGTGCCAGCAGCTTGGGTCTACAGGGGACGTACACAGATACGCAGTATTTT. Amino acids: CASSLGLQGTYTDTQYF. The rearrangement joins TRBV5-8 to TRBJ2-3; 7 bases line up with TRBD1. Germline assignment: CDR1 SGHTS and CDR2 YDEGEE. The junction had 9 bases not matched to a gene; V was cut back by 0 bases and J by 2 bases. The length of the CDR3 is 17 residues.